One TCR beta chain is described in this entry. The sample contains more than one DNA sequence encoding this CDR3. This sample was included in a study of blood T cell repertoires in COVID-19. Study-wide context: The United States, Italy and Spain provided the acute and convalescent COVID-19 samples. T cells, B-cell-depleted T cells, or PBMCs provided the cDNA or gDNA that served as material.

In the authors' workflow: Nucleated cell number was recorded as an estimate derived from reference gene primer amplification. Assay used: immunoSEQ multiplex PCR; TCRdb lists only in-frame clones, some missing. The V and J calls and clone size are taken from that table; D and trimming were inferred from the DNA. The data hold about 190,000 clones, with roughly 90% observed a single time. The CDR3 extends over 12 amino acids. With 2 bases removed from V and 5 bases from J, the gap between germline ends came to 4 bases. The sequence came from a middle-aged man with acute or convalescent COVID-19. Specimen: peripheral blood. This chain joins TRBV12-3 or TRBV12-4 and TRBJ1-5; D is undetermined. The CDR3, as DNA: TGTGCCAGCAGTTTATCCGATCAGCCCCAGCATTTT. This sequence encodes CASSLSDQPQHF.